The next 31 T cell receptor beta chains were all read from a single sample in a study of CD4 T cells in relation to SARS-CoV-2 and coronaviruses. The data were produced by immunoSEQ multiplex PCR, yet TCRdb's version contains in-frame clones alone and is incomplete. The sample contains about 34,000 clones, around three quarters of which appear only once. These TCRs' antigens remain unknown. Material: memory CD4+ T cells from PBMCs, cultured in vitro. These receptors originate from an adult with COVID-19.

In this sample, this clone turned up a few times. The chain couples TRBV7-9 to TRBJ1-1; D unclear. Germline-derived CDR1 and CDR2 are SEHNR and FQNEAQ (reference sequence). Trimming shortened V by 4 bases and J by 5 bases, and 14 bases separated the two germline ends. The CDR3 totals 14 residues. CDR3 coding DNA: TGTGCCAGCAGCTCTAACAGTGTCTTGACTGAAGCTTTCTTT. Encoded protein: CASSSNSVLTEAFF.

CDR3 in amino acids: CASSLGQGPFF. CDR3 nucleotide sequence: TGTGCCAGCAGCTTGGGTCAGGGACCGTTTTTT. This rearrangement joins TRBV5-8 to TRBJ1-4, with a tentative D call TRBD1 (5 bases). Germline V gene sequence: CDR1 SGHTS, CDR2 YDEGEE. V was cut by 0 bases and J by 16 bases, with 10 bases left in between. This CDR3 contains 11 residues.

This clone was seen a few times. This rearrangement joins TRBV6-5 to TRBJ1-1; possible D gene TRBD1, 6 bases. CDR3 size: 14 residues. V was trimmed by 5 bases and J by 0 bases, leaving 10 bases between them. Per the germline V gene, CDR1 is MNHEY and CDR2 is SVGAGI. The CDR3 here is CASSQQGVNTEAFF. The CDR3 nucleotides are TGTGCCAGCAGTCAACAGGGAGTGAACACTGAAGCTTTCTTT.

The chain couples TRBV3-1 (or the pseudogene TRBV3-2) to TRBJ1-1; D remains unclear. Per germline, CDR1 LGHDT and CDR2 YNNKEL (reference sequence). The ends were cut back, 1 base at V and 7 bases at J, with 7 bases in the middle. This CDR3 comprises 12 residues. CDR3: CASSQGEGEAFF. The CDR3 bases are TGTGCCAGCAGCCAAGGAGAGGGTGAAGCTTTCTTT.

J is TRBJ1-1 and V is TRBV11-2; 8 positions match TRBD1. The J segment lost 4 bases and the V segment lost 5 bases, leaving 18 bases of the junction unmatched. CDR3 length equals 18 residues. CDR1 is SGHAT, CDR2 FQNNGV, per germline. CDR3 sequence (DNA): TGTGCCAGCAGCCCCCGGGGCAGGGGGCGCGGTGGTGGCACTGAAGCTTTCTTT. Residues: CASSPRGRGRGGGTEAFF.

J is TRBJ2-7 and V is TRBV7-8, with D tentatively TRBD1 or TRBD2 (6 bases each). The germline V and J ends were trimmed by 0 bases and 1 base, with 10 bases remaining between them. Germline loops: CDR1 SGHVS, CDR2 FQNEAQ. The CDR3 runs to 15 residues. The CDR3 is CASSLAGGYSYEQYF. The DNA for the CDR3 is TGTGCCAGCAGCTTAGCGGGGGGCTATTCCTACGAGCAGTACTTC. Using reference TRBV7-8 and TRBJ2-7 for the parts outside the CDR3, the full variable domain is GAGVSQSPRYKVAKRGQDVALRCDPISGHVSLFWYQQALGQGPEFLTYFQNEAQLDKSGLPSDRFFAERPEGSVSTLKIQRTQQEDSAVYLCASSLAGGYSYEQYFGPGTRLTVT.

This rearrangement joins TRBV11-2 to TRBJ2-5; 7 bases match TRBD2. The ends lost 1 base at V and 5 bases at J; junction bases unmatched: 16. CDR3 length: 18 residues. Germline V gene data show CDR1 as SGHAT and CDR2 as FQNNGV. The CDR3 bases are TGTGCCAGCAGCTTAGGGGATCGAGTGGCGGGAGAGTTGGAGACCCAGTACTTC. Residues: CASSLGDRVAGELETQYF.

The chain carries TRBV15 and TRBJ2-7; D may be TRBD1 (5 bases). Looked up from germline, CDR1 is LNHNV and CDR2 is YYDKDF (reference sequence). The CDR3 sequence is 15 residues long. V was shortened by 1 base and J by 3 bases, with 13 bases between the two germline ends. CDR3 in amino acids: CATSRGTDRNYEQYF. CDR3 nucleotides: TGTGCCACCAGCAGAGGGACCGACAGAAACTACGAGCAGTACTTC.

The chain uses TRBV18 and TRBJ1-1, with D possibly TRBD1 on 5 matching bases. Germline-derived CDR1 and CDR2 are KGHSH and LQKENI. This CDR3 is 13 amino acids long. The ends were cut back, 4 bases at V and 4 bases at J, with 10 bases in the middle. CDR3 coding DNA: TGTGCCAGCTCACGGGAGGGGATCACTGAAGCTTTCTTT. Translating gives CASSREGITEAFF.

Comments on this clone: Other DNA sequences of this sample code for an identical CDR3. This chain links TRBV7-9 with TRBJ2-3, with D uncertain. Between the trimmed V and J ends, which lost 1 base and 4 bases, there was a span of 15 bases. This CDR3 comprises 16 residues. The germline gives CDR1 SEHNR, CDR2 FQNEAQ (reference sequence). The CDR3 reads CASSLGGAVPPDTQYF. CDR3 coding DNA: TGTGCCAGCAGCTTAGGAGGAGCAGTGCCCCCAGATACGCAGTATTTT.

The chain couples TRBV9 to TRBJ1-2; 8 positions match TRBD1. The CDR3 has 15 amino acids. CDR1 and CDR2 (germline): SGDLS, YYNGEE. V dropped 6 bases and J dropped 8; count of bases not matched to a gene: 15. This chain's CDR3 is CASNNHPGQAYGYTF. Here the CDR3 DNA reads TGTGCCAGCAACAACCACCCGGGACAGGCTTACGGCTACACCTTC.

CDR3 loop: CASRLAGGSGELFF. The CDR3, as DNA: TGCGCCAGTCGACTAGCGGGAGGTTCCGGGGAGCTGTTTTTT. This rearrangement joins TRBV5-1 to TRBJ2-2, with 13 bases lining up with TRBD2. The CDR3 runs 14 residues. Trimming at V came to 8 bases and at J to 6 bases, leaving 4 bases not matched to a gene. The germline gives CDR1 SGHRS, CDR2 YFSETQ.

The CDR3 DNA sequence: TGTGCCAGCAGCTTAGCGGGACAGGGCAGCGGGGAGCTGTTTTTT. Translated: CASSLAGQGSGELFF. The chain links TRBV11-2 to TRBJ2-2; 9 bases are shared with TRBD1. The CDR3 consists of 15 residues. V lost 1 base and J lost 7; bases outside the gene matches: 4. The germline gives CDR1 SGHAT, CDR2 FQNNGV.

This clone came up a few times. V is TRBV7-6 and J is TRBJ2-1, with D perhaps matching TRBD2 (6 bases). Trimming stripped 0 bases from V and 3 bases from J, with 24 bases between. This CDR3 comprises 20 residues. Germline assignment: CDR1 SGHVS and CDR2 FNYEAQ. The chain's CDR3 is CASSLAFRRLHGRSYNEQFF. CDR3 DNA: TGTGCCAGCAGCTTAGCGTTTCGACGGCTGCACGGGAGAAGCTACAATGAGCAGTTCTTC.

The gene calls are TRBV28 and TRBJ1-4, with 7 bases lining up with TRBD1. The CDR3 is made up of 13 amino acids. J gave up 7 bases and V 8 bases, and 7 bases lay outside the gene matches. Germline V gives CDR1 MDHEN, CDR2 SYDVKM. CDR3 amino acids: CASLDRESEKLFF. Written as DNA, the CDR3 is TGTGCCAGCCTCGACAGGGAATCTGAAAAACTGTTTTTT.

The CDR3 DNA reads TGTGCCAGCAGCTTAGCGGCGGGGGGCGCCTACGAGCAGTACTTC. Protein product: CASSLAAGGAYEQYF. This chain joins TRBV7-2 and TRBJ2-7; 8 bases are a match to TRBD2. There are 15 residues in the CDR3. Looked up from germline, CDR1 is SGHTA and CDR2 is FQGNSA. J gave up 2 bases and V 0 bases, and 3 bases lay outside the gene matches.

The chain combines TRBV7-9 with TRBJ2-7; the match to TRBD2 covers 8 bases. CDR1 and CDR2 (germline): SEHNR, FQNEAQ (reference sequence). The CDR3 runs to 15 residues. V shed 5 bases and J 3 bases; nucleotides not matched to a gene: 9. CDR3 residues: CASSPRSTSVYEQYF. CDR3 sequence (DNA): TGTGCCAGCAGCCCCCGTTCGACTAGCGTCTACGAGCAGTACTTC.

This chain links TRBV12-5 with TRBJ2-7, with D unresolved. Germline values: CDR1 LGHNT, CDR2 FRNRAP. The CDR3 totals 8 residues. The CDR3 loop reads CATYEQYF. As DNA, the CDR3 is TGTGCCACCTACGAGCAGTACTTC.

The chain couples TRBV6-5 to TRBJ2-4; 8 nucleotides line up with TRBD2. Looked up from germline, CDR1 is MNHEY and CDR2 is SVGAGI. V gave up 5 bases and J gave up 14 bases; unmatched junction bases: 14. This CDR3 spans 14 amino acids. This CDR3 reads CASSKRREEGPKYF. The CDR3 region has the DNA TGTGCCAGCAGTAAACGGCGGGAGGAAGGGCCAAAGTACTTC.

The chain is built from TRBV11-2 and TRBJ2-2, with TRBD2 matching over 7 bases. The V gene's germline CDR1 is SGHAT and CDR2 FQNNGV. The CDR3 consists of 16 residues. The junction had 11 bases not matched to a gene; V was cut back by 5 bases and J by 5 bases. The DNA of the CDR3 is TGTGCCAGCAGCCACCCCCTTGAGGGAGGGACCGGGGAGCTGTTTTTT. Its protein is CASSHPLEGGTGELFF.

The genes are TRBV5-4 and TRBJ1-1, with D perhaps TRBD1 (5 bases). V dropped 0 bases and J dropped 1 base, with 10 bases sitting between them. This CDR3 has 15 residues. Per germline, CDR1 SGHNT and CDR2 YYREEE (reference sequence). The CDR3 sequence: CASSLDNQGNTEAFF. The DNA for the CDR3 is TGTGCCAGCAGCTTGGATAATCAGGGGAACACTGAAGCTTTCTTT.

This clone has just a few counts. The J gene is TRBJ2-7, the V gene TRBV5-6; tentatively, D is TRBD2 (6 bases). CDR1 is SGHDT and CDR2 is YYEEEE in the germline V gene. The V end lost 4 bases, the J end lost 3 bases, and 17 bases lay between the germline ends. This CDR3 is built from 15 residues. The CDR3 bases are TGTGCCAGCAGCCTGGCCCGCGGGGTGCACTACGAGCAGTACTTC. This encodes CASSLARGVHYEQYF.

The CDR3 DNA reads as TGTGCCAGCAGCTTTGCTAGCGGGTACAATGAGCAGTTCTTC. It codes for CASSFASGYNEQFF. The chain combines TRBV7-3 with TRBJ2-1; the match to TRBD2 covers 8 bases. Germline values: CDR1 SGHTA, CDR2 FQGTGA. CDR3 length: 14 residues. Losses at the gene ends were 3 bases for V and 4 bases for J; bases not matched to a gene: 2. The full variable domain, completed using reference TRBV7-3 and TRBJ2-1, is GAGVSQTPSNKVTEKGKYVELRCDPISGHTALYWYRQSLGQGPEFLIYFQGTGAADDSGLPNDRFFAVRPEGSVSTLKIQRTERGDSAVYLCASSFASGYNEQFFGPGTRLTVL.

This clone has only a few counts. J is TRBJ2-6 and V is TRBV5-1, with unresolved D. Trimming pared 4 bases from V and 2 bases from J, leaving 4 bases between. This CDR3 has 13 residues. In germline, CDR1 is SGHRS, CDR2 YFSETQ. Here the CDR3 DNA reads TGCGCCAGCAGCAGAGCTGGGGCCAACGTCCTGACTTTC. This encodes CASSRAGANVLTF. Drawing the rest from reference TRBV5-1 and TRBJ2-6, the complete variable domain is KAGVTQTPRYLIKTRGQQVTLSCSPISGHRSVSWYQQTPGQGLQFLFEYFSETQRNKGNFPGRFSGRQFSNSRSEMNVSTLELGDSALYLCASSRAGANVLTFGAGSRLTVL.

The chain uses TRBV2 and TRBJ1-2, with 7 bases aligning to TRBD1. The junction had 10 bases not matched to a gene; V was cut back by 6 bases and J by 3 bases. Germline V gene data show CDR1 as SNHLY and CDR2 as FYNNEI. The length of the CDR3 is 15 residues. CDR3 sequence reads: CASRRRQGWDYGYTF. CDR3 nucleotide sequence: TGTGCCAGCAGGAGAAGACAGGGTTGGGACTATGGCTACACCTTC. Together with reference TRBV2 and TRBJ1-2, the CDR3 gives the full variable domain: EPEVTQTPSHQVTQMGQEVILRCVPISNHLYFYWYRQILGQKVEFLVSFYNNEISEKSEIFDDQFSVERPDGSNFTLKIRSTKLEDSAMYFCASRRRQGWDYGYTFGSGTRLTVV.

The chain joins TRBV5-6 to TRBJ2-1; the match to TRBD2 covers 11 bases. Germline CDR1 reads SGHDT; CDR2 reads YYEEEE. CDR3 size: 18 residues. The V gene end was trimmed by 3 bases and the J gene end by 6 bases; junction bases not matched to a gene: 14. CDR3 region: CASSSPGSGRARGNEQFF. The CDR3, as DNA: TGTGCCAGCAGCTCTCCGGGTAGCGGGAGGGCCAGAGGCAATGAGCAGTTCTTC.

This chain uses TRBV28 with TRBJ2-3; D is ambiguous. This CDR3 is built from 12 residues. Germline assignment: CDR1 MDHEN and CDR2 SYDVKM. V lost 2 bases, J lost 6 bases, and 6 bases lay in between. The CDR3 region is CASSLLGDTQYF. Here the CDR3 DNA reads TGTGCCAGCAGTTTACTTGGGGATACGCAGTATTTT.

The gene calls are TRBV2 and TRBJ2-5; the match to TRBD2 covers 7 bases. This CDR3 comprises 14 residues. The trim removed 1 base at V and 5 bases at J, leaving 4 bases unmatched. Germline-derived CDR1 and CDR2 are SNHLY and FYNNEI. CDR3 sequence (DNA): TGTGCCAGCAGTGAAGGGAGCGGGACGGAGACCCAGTACTTC. Amino acid sequence: CASSEGSGTETQYF.

This clone was seen a handful of times. CDR3 nucleotide sequence: TGTGCCTGGGCTAGCGGGAGAAGAGAGACCCAGTACTTC. This translates into CAWASGRRETQYF. The chain has TRBV30 and TRBJ2-5; 10 bases map to TRBD2. Trimming removed 5 bases from V and 4 bases from J; junction bases left unmatched: 4. Germline V lookup: CDR1 GTSNPN, CDR2 SVGIG (reference sequence). This CDR3 has 13 residues. The full variable domain, rest sourced from reference TRBV30 and TRBJ2-5, is SQTIHQWPATLVQPVGSPLSLECTVEGTSNPNLYWYRQAAGRGLQLLFYSVGIGQISSEVPQNLSASRPQDRQFILSSKKLLLSDSGFYLCAWASGRRETQYFGPGTRLLVL.

The DNA for the CDR3 is TGTGCCAGCAGCTCCGGCAGGGTGACTGGGGCCAACGTCCTGACTTTC. Protein sequence: CASSSGRVTGANVLTF. The J gene is TRBJ2-6, the V gene TRBV5-6; D may be TRBD1 (5 bases). The ends were cut back, 3 bases at V and 2 bases at J, with 12 bases in the middle. Germline CDR1 and CDR2: SGHDT and YYEEEE. CDR3 length equals 16 residues.

J is TRBJ1-4 and V is TRBV6-5; 9 bases align to TRBD1. Trimming at V came to 4 bases and at J to 7 bases, leaving 10 bases not matched to a gene. The CDR3 contains 16 residues. Germline V gene lookup returns CDR1 MNHEY and CDR2 SVGAGI. The CDR3 here is CASSSLYRGRGEKLFF. Written as DNA, the CDR3 is TGTGCCAGCAGTTCCTTGTACAGGGGGCGAGGTGAAAAACTGTTTTTT.